This T cell receptor (beta chain) was sequenced in a study of control samples from healthy donors and cancer patients. Repertoires were generated with immunoSEQ multiplex PCR, while TCRdb's copy carries only in-frame clones and drops some. This table has 350,000 to 450,000 clones, about nine tenths appearing once. Germline values: CDR1 MNHNS, CDR2 SASEGT. This CDR3 spans 14 amino acids. J gave up 7 bases and V 2 bases, and 8 bases lay outside the gene matches. V usage is TRBV6-1 and J usage is TRBJ2-7, with 7 positions matching TRBD2. The sequenced sample was PBMCs. The TCR comes from a man in his forties or fifties with head and neck cancer. CDR3 DNA: TGTGCCAGCAGTGAATTCCGCGGGAGTGGGGAGCAGTACTTC. Residues: CASSEFRGSGEQYF.